A selection of T cell receptor beta chains follows, all from one sample in a study of vaccination and CD4 T cells after COVID-19. Their target antigens are unknown. TCRdb itself ran the PCR reads through MiXCR, one entry per CDR3 protein. The sample has tens of thousands of distinct CDR3 sequences, over 40% seen once; the top ten hold more than 3.5%. What was sequenced was CD4+ T cells from blood, cultured in vitro. Every receptor here comes from a human donor who had recovered from COVID-19. Each CDR3 is given with its conserved first and last residue. D genes are given only for firm matches. Clone sizes are given selectively: once, few, many, or a class where the clone is expanded.

cdr3_nt | cdr3_aa | j_call | v_call | d_call | clone_size
TGTGCCAGCAGCTTAAAGGGAGAGGACACAGATACGCAGTATTTT | CASSLKGEDTDTQYF | TRBJ2-3 | TRBV7-8 | . | .
TGTGCCAGCAGCCCTAATAGGGAAGAGACCCAGTACTTC | CASSPNREETQYF | TRBJ2-5 | TRBV27 | . | .
TGTGCCACCAGCACAGGGGGGATGTCAGAGACCCAGTACTTC | CATSTGGMSETQYF | TRBJ2-5 | TRBV15 | . | .
TGCAGTGCCGGAGGTTTTAGCAATCAGCCCCAGCATTTT | CSAGGFSNQPQHF | TRBJ1-5 | TRBV20-1 | . | .
TGTGCCAGCTCCCGACAGGGCTCCTACGAGCAGTACTTC | CASSRQGSYEQYF | TRBJ2-7 | TRBV18 | TRBD1 | .
TGTGCCAGCAGCTCGGACCGGGGGTACGAGCAGTACTTC | CASSSDRGYEQYF | TRBJ2-7 | TRBV7-2 | . | .
TGCAGTGCTGTTAGCTCTAGGGGCACAGATACGCAGTATTTT | CSAVSSRGTDTQYF | TRBJ2-3 | TRBV20-1 | . | few
TGTGCCAGCAGTCGCGCGGGGGCTGGTTCACCCCTCCACTTT | CASSRAGAGSPLHF | TRBJ1-6 | TRBV12-3/TRBV12-4 | . | few
TGTGCCAGCAGTGTGGGACTAGGAAAGACCCAGTACTTC | CASSVGLGKTQYF | TRBJ2-5 | TRBV27 | TRBD2 | few
TGTGCCAGCAGCTTGGCCCTAGCGGGGGGGCAGAATGAGCAGTTCTTC | CASSLALAGGQNEQFF | TRBJ2-1 | TRBV11-3 | TRBD2 | .
TGTGCCAGTAGTATTGGGGCAGCCCAAGAGACCCAGTACTTC | CASSIGAAQETQYF | TRBJ2-5 | TRBV19 | . | .
TGTGCCAGCCGAGTGGCAGGCAATCAGCCCCAGCATTTT | CASRVAGNQPQHF | TRBJ1-5 | TRBV7-2 | . | few
TGCAGTGCAGGAGAGGGGGTCAACTATGGCTACACCTTC | CSAGEGVNYGYTF | TRBJ1-2 | TRBV20-1 | . | few
TGTGCCACCAGTGATTGGACTAGCGCTCCCCAGTACCAAGAGACCCAGTACTTC | CATSDWTSAPQYQETQYF | TRBJ2-5 | TRBV24-1 | TRBD2 | .
TGTGCCAGCAGCTCCCTAGCGGGGGCGAACTACGAGCAGTACTTC | CASSSLAGANYEQYF | TRBJ2-7 | TRBV7-9 | TRBD2 | .
TGTGCCAGTAGGTACGGGAGACAGGGGACCTACGAGCAGTACTTC | CASRYGRQGTYEQYF | TRBJ2-7 | TRBV21-1 | . | .
TGTGCCAGTATTCCACTAGGGGTGGCAGGGAACTATGGCTACACCTTC | CASIPLGVAGNYGYTF | TRBJ1-2 | TRBV19 | . | few
TGTGCCAGCAGCTTCAGGGGACGATCACCCCTCCACTTT | CASSFRGRSPLHF | TRBJ1-6 | TRBV7-9 | . | .
TGTGCCAGCAGTTCTAAAGTCCCTTGGGGAACCACAGATACGCAGTATTTT | CASSSKVPWGTTDTQYF | TRBJ2-3 | TRBV28 | . | .
TGTGCCAGCAGCTCGGCCGGGGCACTTAGCAATCAGCCCCAGCATTTT | CASSSAGALSNQPQHF | TRBJ1-5 | TRBV7-8 | . | .
TGTGCCACCAGTGATTGTGCAGGCAAACCGGAGATTTATCAGCCCCAGCATTTT | CATSDCAGKPEIYQPQHF | TRBJ1-5 | TRBV24-1 | . | few
TGCAGTGCTAGAGAGGGGGGTTCCATGAACACTGAAGCTTCCTTT | CSAREGGSMNTEASF | TRBJ1-1 | TRBV20-1 | . | .
TGTGCCAGCAGTGAGCGACTCCTAGGGGCAGATACGCAGTATTTT | CASSERLLGADTQYF | TRBJ2-3 | TRBV2 | . | .
TGTGCCAGCAGTGAAGGAGGGCAAGAGACCCAGTACTTC | CASSEGGQETQYF | TRBJ2-5 | TRBV25-1 | . | .
TGTGCCTGGAGCCGGGACAGGCTCAATCAGCCCCAGCATTTT | CAWSRDRLNQPQHF | TRBJ1-5 | TRBV30 | TRBD1 | few
TGTGCCAGCAGAGACGTTGGGCGCGCCTATGGCTACACCTTC | CASRDVGRAYGYTF | TRBJ1-2 | TRBV6-2/TRBV6-3 | . | .
TGTGCCAGCAGCGTACAGGCCCACTCTGGGGCCAACGTCCTGACTTTC | CASSVQAHSGANVLTF | TRBJ2-6 | TRBV7-8 | . | .
TGTGCCAGCAGTTCACAGGGACAGACAGATACGCAGTATTTT | CASSSQGQTDTQYF | TRBJ2-3 | TRBV6-5 | TRBD1 | .
TGTGCCAGCACCCTAGCGGGAGAGGCCGGGGAGCTGTTTTTT | CASTLAGEAGELFF | TRBJ2-2 | TRBV7-9 | TRBD2 | few
TGTGCCAGCAGCCTTTCTATTAACACAAACTACGAGCAGCACTTC | CASSLSINTNYEQHF | TRBJ2-7 | TRBV6-1 | . | .
TGTGCCAGCAGTGATATGAGTAGGGAGACTAATGAAAAACTGTTTTTT | CASSDMSRETNEKLFF | TRBJ1-4 | TRBV6-1 | . | .
TGTGCCAGCACCAGGGGCCACAGGGTCCGGAACACTGAAGCTTTCTTT | CASTRGHRVRNTEAFF | TRBJ1-1 | TRBV28 | . | few
TGTGCCAGCAGGTGGACAGGGGTCAACACCGGGGAGCTGTTTTTT | CASRWTGVNTGELFF | TRBJ2-2 | TRBV5-8 | TRBD1 | .
TGTGCCAGCAGCTTGGCCGGCCCATCGATGCCCACAGATACGCAGTATTTT | CASSLAGPSMPTDTQYF | TRBJ2-3 | TRBV5-4 | . | .
TGCGCCAGCAAGGTCAACGATGAGCAGTTCTTC | CASKVNDEQFF | TRBJ2-1 | TRBV5-1 | . | .
TGCAGTGCTAGAGACCATAAGGGACTTAGCGGGGGGGCTTACAATGAGCAGTTCTTC | CSARDHKGLSGGAYNEQFF | TRBJ2-1 | TRBV20-1 | TRBD2 | .